These T cell receptor beta chains were read from a single sample in a study of T cell changes during pregnancy in multiple sclerosis. The repertoire was sequenced with immunoSEQ multiplex PCR; TCRdb's copy has only in-frame clones and lacks some. Counted here are about 31,000 clones, around 90% occurring once; the ten biggest clones make up approximately 0.69%. The sequenced sample was CD4+ T cells from peripheral blood mononuclear cells, obtained in the first trimester of pregnancy. The receptors were gathered from a female donor in good health, enrolled as a control in a pregnancy study. CDR3s include the opening cysteine and the closing phenylalanine or tryptophan. A D gene is named only where the DNA matches it firmly. Size is stated for part of the rows, as once, few or many counts, or as a class when the clone is expanded.

v_gene,abundance,j_gene,d_gene,CDR3aa,CDR3nt
TRBV2,NA,TRBJ2-7,NA,CASNDGVAYEQYF,TGTGCCAGCAATGACGGGGTGGCCTACGAGCAGTACTTC
TRBV2,NA,TRBJ1-2,NA,CASSETGFGYGYTF,TGTGCCAGCAGTGAAACAGGGTTTGGCTATGGCTACACCTTC
TRBV2,once,TRBJ1-1,NA,CASRVDGRTEAFF,TGTGCCAGCAGGGTAGATGGGAGAACTGAAGCTTTCTTT
TRBV6-5,NA,TRBJ1-2,NA,CASTDTNYGYTF,TGTGCCAGCACCGACACCAACTATGGCTACACCTTC
TRBV5-1,once,TRBJ1-2,NA,CASTPSGSLNYGYTF,TGCGCCAGCACACCTTCAGGGTCCCTTAACTATGGCTACACCTTC
TRBV11-3,NA,TRBJ2-2,TRBD2,CASSPAGGITGELFF,TGTGCCAGCAGCCCCGCGGGGGGGATCACCGGGGAGCTGTTTTTT
TRBV11-2,NA,TRBJ1-3,NA,CASSLAGNSGNTIYF,TGTGCCAGCAGCTTAGCCGGGAATTCTGGAAACACCATATATTTT
TRBV5-1,NA,TRBJ1-6,TRBD1,CASSLVGQGNSPLHF,TGCGCCAGCAGCCTAGTGGGACAGGGCAATTCACCCCTCCACTTT
TRBV7-3,NA,TRBJ2-1,TRBD2,CASSPPGGAGYNEQFF,TGTGCCAGCAGCCCACCCGGGGGGGCGGGGTACAATGAGCAGTTCTTC
TRBV11-2,NA,TRBJ2-2,NA,CASSLRGGYSFGELFF,TGTGCCAGCAGCTTAAGAGGCGGGTACTCCTTCGGGGAGCTGTTTTTT
TRBV9,NA,TRBJ2-1,TRBD1,CASSVSGTAIEQFF,TGTGCCAGCAGCGTCTCCGGGACAGCGATTGAGCAGTTCTTC
TRBV19,once,TRBJ1-1,TRBD1,CASSKGTGTGGRLLAFF,TGTGCCAGTAGTAAGGGAACCGGGACAGGGGGCCGGCTTTTAGCTTTCTTT